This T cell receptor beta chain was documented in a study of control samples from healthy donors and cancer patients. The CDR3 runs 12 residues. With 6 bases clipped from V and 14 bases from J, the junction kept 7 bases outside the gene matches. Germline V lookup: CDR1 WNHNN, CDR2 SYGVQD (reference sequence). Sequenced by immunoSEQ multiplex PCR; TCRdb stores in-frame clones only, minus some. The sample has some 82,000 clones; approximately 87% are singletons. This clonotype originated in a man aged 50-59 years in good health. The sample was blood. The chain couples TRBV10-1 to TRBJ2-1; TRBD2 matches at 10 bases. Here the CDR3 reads CASRLSGRAEFF. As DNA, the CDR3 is TGCGCCAGCAGACTAAGCGGGAGGGCGGAGTTCTTC.